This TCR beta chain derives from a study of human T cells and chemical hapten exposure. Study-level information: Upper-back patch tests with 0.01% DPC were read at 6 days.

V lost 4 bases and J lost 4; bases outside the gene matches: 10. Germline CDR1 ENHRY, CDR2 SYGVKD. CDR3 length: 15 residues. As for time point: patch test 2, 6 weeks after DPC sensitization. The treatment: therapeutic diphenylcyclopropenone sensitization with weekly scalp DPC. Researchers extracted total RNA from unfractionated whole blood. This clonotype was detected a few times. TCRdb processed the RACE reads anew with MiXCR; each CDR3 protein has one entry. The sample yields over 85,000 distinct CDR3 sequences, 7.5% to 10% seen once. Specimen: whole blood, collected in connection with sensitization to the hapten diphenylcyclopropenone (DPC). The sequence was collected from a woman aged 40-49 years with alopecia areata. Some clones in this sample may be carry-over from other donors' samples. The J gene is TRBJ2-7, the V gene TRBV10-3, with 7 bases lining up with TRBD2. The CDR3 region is CAISGSTSVPYEQYF. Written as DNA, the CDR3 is TGTGCCATCAGTGGGTCAACTAGCGTTCCTTACGAGCAGTACTTC.